The 16 T cell receptor beta chains listed next were all sequenced from one sample in a study of cytomegalovirus exposure and HLA in healthy donors. This PCR relied on a set of 60 Vbeta primers and 13 Jbeta primers. Clones were read by immunoSEQ multiplex PCR, and TCRdb kept only the in-frame ones, dropping some. The sample contains some 180,000 clones, about four fifths of which appear only once. Sequences were obtained from PBMCs. Receptors were obtained from a man between 35 and 55 years old in good health and CMV-seropositive.

This chain connects TRBV28 to TRBJ1-2; 12 nucleotides agree with TRBD1. The CDR3 has 15 amino acids. V was pared by 1 base and J by 6 bases, with 3 bases of the junction left unmatched. Germline V lookup: CDR1 MDHEN, CDR2 SYDVKM. For the CDR3, the DNA is TGTGCCAGCAGTTTATCGGGGACAGGGGGCAATGGCTACACCTTC. Translated, it gives CASSLSGTGGNGYTF.

This clone was counted between two and nine times. The V gene is TRBV7-3, the J gene TRBJ2-3; 11 positions agree with TRBD2. Germline V gene lookup returns CDR1 SGHTA and CDR2 FQGTGA. CDR3 length equals 18 residues. V lost 5 bases, J lost 4 bases, and 14 bases stayed unmatched. CDR3 nucleotides: TGTGCCAGCAGCCCCTCGGATGGGACTAGCGGAGCGGCAGATACGCAGTATTTT. Translating gives CASSPSDGTSGAADTQYF. Filled out from reference TRBV7-3 and TRBJ2-3, the complete variable domain reads GAGVSQTPSNKVTEKGKYVELRCDPISGHTALYWYRQSLGQGPEFLIYFQGTGAADDSGLPNDRFFAVRPEGSVSTLKIQRTERGDSAVYLCASSPSDGTSGAADTQYFGPGTRLTVL.

The chain joins TRBV5-6 to TRBJ1-1; 7 bases match TRBD1. V was clipped by 4 bases and J by 1 base; unmatched bases: 7. The CDR3 sequence is 15 residues long. Germline-derived CDR1 and CDR2 are SGHDT and YYEEEE. In DNA form, the CDR3 reads TGTGCCAGCAGCCCATTAGACAGGGAGAACACTGAAGCTTTCTTT. Protein product: CASSPLDRENTEAFF.

A single count supports this clone. CDR3 in amino acids: CASSLYRGQTFYEQYF. The CDR3 nucleotides are TGTGCCAGCAGTTTGTACCGGGGACAGACCTTCTACGAGCAGTACTTC. V and J are TRBV11-2 and TRBJ2-7, with TRBD1 matching over 7 bases. From germline, CDR1 is SGHAT and CDR2 FQNNGV. V dropped 6 bases and J dropped 3; count of bases not matched to a gene: 14. The CDR3 contains 16 residues.

The chain links TRBV6-5 to TRBJ1-1; TRBD1 might be the D (6 bases). Trimming took off 0 bases at V and 14 bases at J, with 22 bases between the two ends. CDR1 is MNHEY and CDR2 is SVGAGI in the germline V gene. CDR3 size: 15 residues. CDR3 sequence: CASSYSIQGGGLVFF. In DNA, the CDR3 is TGTGCCAGCAGTTACTCCATACAGGGCGGGGGTTTAGTATTCTTT.

This clone is a singleton in its sample. This CDR3 is CASSLGLGAQETQYF. The CDR3 DNA follows: TGCGCCAGCAGCTTGGGACTCGGCGCTCAAGAGACCCAGTACTTC. The chain joins TRBV5-1 to TRBJ2-5; D call uncertain. The CDR3 is 15 amino acids. Germline lookup yields CDR1 SGHRS and CDR2 YFSETQ. Trimming took off 0 bases at V and 2 bases at J, with 11 bases between the two ends.

The V call is TRBV5-1, the J call TRBJ2-2, with D tentatively TRBD2 (5 bases). CDR1 SGHRS and CDR2 YFSETQ come from the germline V gene. The CDR3 has 15 residues. Trimming removed 7 bases from V and 1 base from J, with 14 bases in between. The CDR3 protein is CASRGRIGNTGELFF. The CDR3 coding sequence is TGCGCCAGCCGGGGAAGGATAGGGAACACCGGGGAGCTGTTTTTT.

The chain links TRBV5-4 to TRBJ1-2; D may be TRBD1 (6 bases). Trimming cost V 0 bases and J 3 bases, with 9 bases left between them. Germline-derived CDR1 and CDR2 are SGHNT and YYREEE (reference sequence). There are 14 residues in the CDR3. Here the CDR3 DNA reads TGTGCCAGCAGCTTGGTTACAGGGCACTATGGCTACACCTTC. As protein: CASSLVTGHYGYTF.

The gene calls are TRBV7-2 and TRBJ2-1, with D uncertain. The germline gives CDR1 SGHTA, CDR2 FQGNSA. This CDR3 has 13 amino acids. V lost 5 bases, J lost 7 bases, and 12 bases lay in between. The CDR3 sequence: CASSLFRLNEQFF. The CDR3 region has the DNA TGTGCCAGCAGCCTCTTTCGCCTAAATGAGCAGTTCTTC.

The chain couples TRBV29-1 to TRBJ2-1; the match to TRBD1 covers 7 bases. V shed 1 base, J shed 0 bases, and the junction held 6 bases outside the gene matches. This CDR3 has 16 residues. Germline CDR1 SQVTM, CDR2 ANQGSEA. CDR3 region: CSVEGMGQLSYNEQFF. DNA for the CDR3: TGCAGCGTTGAAGGAATGGGACAGCTCTCCTACAATGAGCAGTTCTTC.

V usage is TRBV4-3 and J usage is TRBJ2-1; possible D gene TRBD1, 8 bases. Germline V gene sequence: CDR1 LGHNA, CDR2 YSLEER. Trimming left V 4 bases short and J 9 bases short, with 19 bases between. This CDR3 is built from 15 residues. The CDR3 nucleotides are TGCGCCAGCAGCCTTAGGACAGGGACGGGGGGTGAGCAGTTCTTC. Translating it yields CASSLRTGTGGEQFF.

The CDR3 coding sequence is TGCAGCGTTGGGGGCTTTAGGGACAAAGAACTAGCGGGAGCCTACAATGAGCAGTTCTTC. Its protein product is CSVGGFRDKELAGAYNEQFF. V gene TRBV29-1 combines with J gene TRBJ2-1, with 11 nucleotides matching TRBD2. This CDR3 contains 20 residues. V gave up 4 bases and J gave up 2 bases; unmatched junction bases: 19. Germline loops: CDR1 SQVTM, CDR2 ANQGSEA.

This chain connects TRBV5-1 to TRBJ2-2, with D tentatively TRBD1 (6 bases). Germline assignment: CDR1 SGHRS and CDR2 YFSETQ. With 4 bases removed from V and 6 bases from J, the gap between germline ends came to 10 bases. The CDR3 has 13 amino acids. The CDR3 sequence is CASSIQGSGELFF. The CDR3 DNA is TGCGCCAGCAGCATCCAGGGGTCCGGGGAGCTGTTTTTT. Based on the CDR3 plus reference TRBV5-1 and TRBJ2-2, the full variable domain is KAGVTQTPRYLIKTRGQQVTLSCSPISGHRSVSWYQQTPGQGLQFLFEYFSETQRNKGNFPGRFSGRQFSNSRSEMNVSTLELGDSALYLCASSIQGSGELFFGEGSRLTVL.

This clone was detected only once. V and J are TRBV5-1 and TRBJ2-3, with D perhaps matching TRBD2 (6 bases). The CDR3 loop spans 16 amino acids. Deletions cut 0 bases from V and 2 bases from J, with 13 bases between. Germline V CDR1 and CDR2: SGHRS, YFSETQ. CDR3 in amino acids: CASSLAGAGLTDTQYF. CDR3 nucleotides: TGCGCCAGCAGCTTGGCCGGGGCGGGACTCACAGATACGCAGTATTTT.

J is TRBJ2-5 and V is TRBV29-1; D perhaps matches TRBD1 (6 bases). The germline V gene encodes CDR1 SQVTM and CDR2 ANQGSEA. The ends were cut back, 2 bases at V and 5 bases at J, with 12 bases in the middle. The length of the CDR3 is 13 residues. The DNA for the CDR3 is TGCAGCGTTGAAACAGGGTGGGGGGAGACCCAGTACTTC. Translation: CSVETGWGETQYF.

This chain links TRBV6-1 with TRBJ1-5, with a possible D match to TRBD1 (5 bases). Germline V lookup: CDR1 MNHNS, CDR2 SASEGT. The CDR3 consists of 14 residues. Trimming pared 4 bases from V and 7 bases from J, leaving 14 bases between. The CDR3 is CASSVQVARQPQHF. The CDR3 DNA follows: TGTGCCAGCAGTGTACAGGTAGCCCGCCAGCCCCAGCATTTT.